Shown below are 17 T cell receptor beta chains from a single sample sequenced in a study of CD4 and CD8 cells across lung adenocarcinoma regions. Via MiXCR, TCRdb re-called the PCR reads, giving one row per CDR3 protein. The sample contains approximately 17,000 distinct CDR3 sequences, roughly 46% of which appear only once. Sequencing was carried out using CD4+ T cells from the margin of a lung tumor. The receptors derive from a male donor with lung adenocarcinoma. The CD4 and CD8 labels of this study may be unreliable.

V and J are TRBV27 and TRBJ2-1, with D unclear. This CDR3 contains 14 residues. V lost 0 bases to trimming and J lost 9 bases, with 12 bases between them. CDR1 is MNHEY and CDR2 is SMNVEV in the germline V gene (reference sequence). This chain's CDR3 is CASSLSVTDGEQFF. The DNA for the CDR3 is TGTGCCAGCAGTTTATCTGTCACGGACGGTGAGCAGTTCTTC.

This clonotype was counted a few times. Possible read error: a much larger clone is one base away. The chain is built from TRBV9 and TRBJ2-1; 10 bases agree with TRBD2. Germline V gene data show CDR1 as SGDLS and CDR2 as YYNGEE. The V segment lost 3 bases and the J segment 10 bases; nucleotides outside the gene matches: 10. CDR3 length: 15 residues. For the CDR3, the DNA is TGTGCCAGCAGCGGACCCTCTAGCGGGAGTTACGAGCAGTTCTTC. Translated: CASSGPSSGSYEQFF. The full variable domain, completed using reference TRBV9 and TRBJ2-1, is DSGVTQTPKHLITATGQRVTLRCSPRSGDLSVYWYQQSLDQGLQFLIQYYNGEERAKGNILERFSAQQFPDLHSELNLSSLELGDSALYFCASSGPSSGSYEQFFGPGTRLTVL.

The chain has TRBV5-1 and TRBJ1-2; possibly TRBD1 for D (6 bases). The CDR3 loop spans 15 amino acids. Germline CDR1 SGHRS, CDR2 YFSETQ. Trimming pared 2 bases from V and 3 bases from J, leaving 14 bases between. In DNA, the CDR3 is TGCGCCAGCAGCTTCCAGGGGAGGTCGGACTATGGCTACACCTTC. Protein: CASSFQGRSDYGYTF.

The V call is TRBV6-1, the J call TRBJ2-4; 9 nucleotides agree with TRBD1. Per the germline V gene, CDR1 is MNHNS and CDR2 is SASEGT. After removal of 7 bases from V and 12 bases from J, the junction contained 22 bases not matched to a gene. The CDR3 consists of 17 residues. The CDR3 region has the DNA TGTGCCAGCAAGAGACAGGGGGGGCTGTTTGCCACAGACACTCAGTACTTC. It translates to CASKRQGGLFATDTQYF.

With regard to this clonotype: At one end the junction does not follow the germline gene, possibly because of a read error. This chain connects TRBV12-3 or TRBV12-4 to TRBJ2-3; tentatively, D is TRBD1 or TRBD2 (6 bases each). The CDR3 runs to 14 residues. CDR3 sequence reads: CAGLGGRDKETQYF. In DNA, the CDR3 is TGTGCGGGCCTCGGGGGACGGGACAAAGAGACCCAGTATTTC.

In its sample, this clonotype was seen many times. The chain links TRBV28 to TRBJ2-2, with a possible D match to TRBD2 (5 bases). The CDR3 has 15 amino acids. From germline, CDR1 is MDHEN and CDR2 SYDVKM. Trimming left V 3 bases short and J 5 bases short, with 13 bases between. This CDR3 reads CASSLPERRTGELFF. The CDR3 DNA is TGTGCCAGCAGTTTGCCGGAAAGGAGGACCGGGGAGCTGTTTTTT.

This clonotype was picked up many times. The CDR3 sequence is CASSHIASGSSYEQYF. The CDR3 bases are TGTGCCAGCAGCCATATCGCTAGCGGGAGCTCCTACGAGCAGTACTTC. The chain couples TRBV3-1 to TRBJ2-7; 10 bases match TRBD2. The CDR3 extends over 16 amino acids. Per germline, CDR1 LGHDT and CDR2 YNNKEL (reference sequence). Germline trimming cut 3 bases from V and 0 bases from J; bases unmatched to any gene: 5.

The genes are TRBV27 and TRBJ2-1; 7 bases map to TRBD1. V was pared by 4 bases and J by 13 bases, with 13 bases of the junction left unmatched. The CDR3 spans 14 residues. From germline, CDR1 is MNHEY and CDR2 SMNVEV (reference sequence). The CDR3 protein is CASSSSRQGETQFF. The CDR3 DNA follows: TGTGCCAGCAGTTCCTCAAGACAGGGAGAGACCCAGTTCTTC.

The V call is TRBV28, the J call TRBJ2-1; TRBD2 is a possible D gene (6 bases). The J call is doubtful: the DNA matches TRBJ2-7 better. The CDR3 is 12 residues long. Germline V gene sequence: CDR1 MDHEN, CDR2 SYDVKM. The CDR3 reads CASSLEGWEQYF. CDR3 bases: TGTGCCAGCAGTTTGGAGGGATGGGAGCAGTACTTC.

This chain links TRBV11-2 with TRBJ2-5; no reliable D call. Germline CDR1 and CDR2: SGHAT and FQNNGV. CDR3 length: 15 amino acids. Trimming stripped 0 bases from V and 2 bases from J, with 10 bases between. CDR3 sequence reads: CASSLEWQIQETQYF. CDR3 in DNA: TGTGCCAGCAGCTTAGAGTGGCAAATTCAAGAGACCCAGTACTTC.

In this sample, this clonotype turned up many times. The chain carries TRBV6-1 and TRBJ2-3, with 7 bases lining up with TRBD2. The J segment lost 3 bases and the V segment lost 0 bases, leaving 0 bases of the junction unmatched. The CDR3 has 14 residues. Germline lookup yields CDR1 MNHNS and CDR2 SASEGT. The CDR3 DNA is TGTGCCAGCAGTGAAGCCGGGGGGACAGATACGCAGTATTTT. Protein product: CASSEAGGTDTQYF.

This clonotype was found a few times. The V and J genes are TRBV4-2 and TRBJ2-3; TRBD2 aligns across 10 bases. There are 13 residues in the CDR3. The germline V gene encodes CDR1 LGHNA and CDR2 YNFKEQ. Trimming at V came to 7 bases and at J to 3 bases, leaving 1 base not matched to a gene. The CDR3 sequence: CASKGLATDTQYF. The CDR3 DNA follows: TGTGCCAGCAAGGGACTAGCGACAGATACGCAGTATTTT.

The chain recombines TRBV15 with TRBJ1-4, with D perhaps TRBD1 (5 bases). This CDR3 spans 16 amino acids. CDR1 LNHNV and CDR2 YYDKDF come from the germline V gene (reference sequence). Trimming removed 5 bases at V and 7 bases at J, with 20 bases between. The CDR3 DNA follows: TGTGCCACCAGCGGTGGGACCTCCCTCCTTGGTGAAAAACTGTTTTTT. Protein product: CATSGGTSLLGEKLFF.

CDR3 in DNA: TGTGCCAGCAGAGGACTAGCGGGAGGCCAGAACACCGGGGAGCTGTTTTTT. Encoded protein: CASRGLAGGQNTGELFF. The chain is built from TRBV6-4 and TRBJ2-2; the match to TRBD2 covers 14 bases. Per the germline V gene, CDR1 is MRHNA and CDR2 is SNTAGT. Germline trimming cut 6 bases from V and 1 base from J; bases unmatched to any gene: 4. This CDR3 comprises 17 residues.

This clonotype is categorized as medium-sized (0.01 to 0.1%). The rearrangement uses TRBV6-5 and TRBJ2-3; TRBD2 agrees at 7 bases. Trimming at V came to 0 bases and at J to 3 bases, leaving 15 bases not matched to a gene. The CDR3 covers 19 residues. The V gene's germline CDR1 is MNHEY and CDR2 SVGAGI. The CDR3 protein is CASSYSSMGEGPRTDTQYF. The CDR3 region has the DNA TGTGCCAGCAGTTACTCGAGTATGGGGGAGGGCCCTCGTACAGATACGCAGTATTTT.

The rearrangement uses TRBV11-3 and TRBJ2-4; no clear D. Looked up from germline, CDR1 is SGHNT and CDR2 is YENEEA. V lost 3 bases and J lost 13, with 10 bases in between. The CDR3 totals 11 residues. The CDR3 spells CASSFYNEQYF. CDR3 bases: TGTGCCAGCAGCTTTTACAATGAGCAGTACTTC. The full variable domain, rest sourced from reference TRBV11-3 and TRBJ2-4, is EAGVVQSPRYKIIEKKQPVAFWCNPISGHNTLYWYLQNLGQGPELLIRYENEEAVDDSQLPKDRFSAERLKGVDSTLKIQPAELGDSAVYLCASSFYNEQYFGAGTRLSVL.

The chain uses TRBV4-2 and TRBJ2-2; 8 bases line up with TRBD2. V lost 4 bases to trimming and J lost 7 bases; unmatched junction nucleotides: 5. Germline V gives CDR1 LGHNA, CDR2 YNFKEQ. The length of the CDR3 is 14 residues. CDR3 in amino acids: CASSPTRGGGELFF. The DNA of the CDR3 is TGTGCCAGCAGCCCGACCCGGGGGGGCGGGGAGCTGTTTTTT.